Shown below are 2 T cell receptor beta chains from a single sample sequenced in a study of spatial heterogeneity in lung cancer. Time point here: sample taken at primary tumor resection. Unsorted whole RNA samples from tumor, nontumor lung or frozen PBMC were sequenced. TCRdb itself ran the 5' RACE reads through MiXCR, one entry per CDR3 protein. The sample holds about 1,600 distinct CDR3 sequences, about 25% seen once. This specimen consisted of PBMCs, obtained at surgery. Source of these receptors: a male donor with early-stage non-small cell lung cancer.

The V and J genes are TRBV7-2 and TRBJ2-3, with 10 positions matching TRBD2. With 6 bases clipped from V and 0 bases from J, the junction kept 6 bases outside the gene matches. Germline lookup yields CDR1 SGHTA and CDR2 FQGNSA. The CDR3 has 16 residues. CDR3 loop: CASSFLAGASTDTQYF. The CDR3 DNA reads TGTGCCAGCAGTTTCCTAGCGGGAGCTAGCACAGATACGCAGTATTTT.

This clonotype was seen a few times. The V call is TRBV19, the J call TRBJ2-5; TRBD1 is a possible D gene (5 bases). The CDR3 runs to 13 residues. Germline V gives CDR1 LNHDA, CDR2 SQIVND (reference sequence). V lost 5 bases and J lost 2, with 9 bases in between. The CDR3 DNA reads as TGTGCCAGTAGTGTGGACATTCAAGAGACCCAGTACTTC. It is translated as CASSVDIQETQYF.